A single sample is the source of the 22 T cell receptor beta chains below, sequenced in a study of blood T cell repertoires in COVID-19. Libraries were prepared by immunoSEQ multiplex PCR; TCRdb keeps only in-frame clonotypes and omits some of them. The sample gives 130,000 to 150,000 clones, about 90% of which show up once; about two fifths is in the top ten. The source material was peripheral blood. Receptor source: a man aged 45 to 65 who had recovered from COVID-19.

In DNA, the CDR3 is TGTGCCAGCAGCTTGGACAGGCCTAGCTCTGGAAACACCATATATTTT. Amino acid sequence: CASSLDRPSSGNTIYF. The chain uses TRBV5-4 and TRBJ1-3; possible D gene TRBD1, 5 bases. The CDR3 length is 16 residues. CDR1 and CDR2 from the germline V gene are SGHNT and YYREEE (reference sequence). The germline V and J ends were trimmed by 0 bases and 0 bases, with 10 bases remaining between them.

This sequence joins TRBV19 and TRBJ1-2; no clear D. The CDR3 extends over 16 amino acids. CDR1 LNHDA and CDR2 SQIVND come from the germline V gene (reference sequence). V was pared by 3 bases and J by 4 bases, with 18 bases between. CDR3: CASSMTRGEKGYGYTF. CDR3 bases: TGTGCCAGTAGTATGACCCGCGGGGAGAAGGGCTATGGCTACACCTTC.

A single count supports this clone. This chain uses TRBV15 with TRBJ1-1; D is undetermined. Per the germline V gene, CDR1 is LNHNV and CDR2 is YYDKDF (reference sequence). The CDR3 runs to 16 residues. Trimming stripped 0 bases from V and 1 base from J, with 12 bases between. The CDR3 region is CATSREIGEPNTEAFF. The CDR3 DNA reads TGTGCCACCAGCAGAGAGATCGGGGAACCGAACACTGAAGCTTTCTTT.

The chain is built from TRBV5-4 and TRBJ2-7; 7 bases line up with TRBD1. The CDR3 length is 14 residues. CDR1 and CDR2 (germline): SGHNT, YYREEE (reference sequence). After removal of 3 bases from V and 1 base from J, the junction contained 4 bases not matched to a gene. The CDR3 sequence: CASSSYRGSYEQYF. The DNA for the CDR3 is TGTGCCAGCAGCTCGTACAGGGGATCCTACGAGCAGTACTTC.

In this sample, this clone turned up once. The chain combines TRBV5-4 with TRBJ2-7, with a weak D call TRBD1 (6 bases). The V end was cut by 4 bases, the J end by 0 bases, with 20 bases between. Germline assignment: CDR1 SGHNT and CDR2 YYREEE (reference sequence). CDR3 size: 17 residues. The CDR3 nucleotides are TGTGCCAGCAGCCCTGGTGTAGGCCAGGGGCCCTCCTACGAGCAGTACTTC. As protein: CASSPGVGQGPSYEQYF.

This clone was picked up one time. This chain uses TRBV4-3 with TRBJ2-3, with D possibly TRBD2 on 7 matching bases. V was pared by 0 bases and J by 6 bases, with 13 bases between. Germline CDR1 is LGHNA and CDR2 is YSLEER. This CDR3 is 15 amino acids long. Here the CDR3 DNA reads TGCGCCAGCAGCCAAGAAGGGTCGGGGGGCGATACGCAGTATTTT. Its translation is CASSQEGSGGDTQYF.

This clone was seen more than once but under ten times. The chain links TRBV5-5 to TRBJ1-6; 7 bases align to TRBD1. V lost 0 bases, J lost 10 bases, and 4 bases stayed unmatched. The CDR3 sequence is 14 residues long. CDR1 SGHKS and CDR2 YYEKEE come from the germline V gene (reference sequence). CDR3 nucleotides: TGTGCCAGCAGCTTGGGACAGGGAAGCTCACCCCTCCACTTT. It encodes CASSLGQGSSPLHF.

The chain has TRBV3-1 (or the pseudogene TRBV3-2) and TRBJ1-2; a weak D match, TRBD1 (6 bases). The CDR3 loop spans 14 amino acids. The V gene's germline CDR1 is LGHDT and CDR2 YNNKEL (reference sequence). V lost 3 bases, J lost 8 bases, and 16 bases lay in between. The chain's CDR3 is CASSQPGTQRGYTF. In DNA, the CDR3 is TGTGCCAGCAGCCAGCCAGGGACACAGAGGGGCTACACCTTC.

The J gene is TRBJ1-2, the V gene TRBV5-1; D remains ambiguous. The length of the CDR3 is 14 residues. V was cut by 1 base and J by 3 bases, with 10 bases left in between. CDR1 is SGHRS, CDR2 YFSETQ, per germline. Here the CDR3 reads CASSLHGKDYGYTF. In DNA form, the CDR3 reads TGCGCCAGCAGCTTGCACGGGAAGGACTATGGCTACACCTTC.

This chain links TRBV7-2 with TRBJ2-2, with no clear D. With 1 base removed from V and 6 bases from J, the gap between germline ends came to 12 bases. The CDR3 has 15 amino acids. CDR1 and CDR2 from the germline V gene are SGHTA and FQGNSA. CDR3 residues: CASSLVLRVAGELFF. The CDR3 DNA follows: TGTGCCAGCAGCTTAGTACTAAGAGTAGCCGGGGAGCTGTTTTTT.

In nucleotides, the CDR3 is TGTGCCAGCAGCTTAACCCACGGGACAGACATTGACGGCACAGATACGCAGTATTTT. This translates into CASSLTHGTDIDGTDTQYF. This sequence joins TRBV7-2 and TRBJ2-3; 7 positions agree with TRBD1. Germline assignment: CDR1 SGHTA and CDR2 FQGNSA. The ends lost 2 bases at V and 1 base at J; junction bases unmatched: 15. The CDR3 runs to 19 residues.

V is TRBV4-2 and J is TRBJ1-4, with 8 positions matching TRBD1. The junction had 9 bases not matched to a gene; V was cut back by 2 bases and J by 7 bases. The CDR3 loop spans 16 amino acids. Germline V gene sequence: CDR1 LGHNA, CDR2 YNFKEQ. CDR3 in amino acids: CASSQRRAGGPEKLFF. The CDR3 DNA follows: TGTGCCAGCAGCCAAAGGCGGGCAGGGGGCCCTGAAAAACTGTTTTTT.

The CDR3 reads CAISESWDRITNYGYTF. The DNA for the CDR3 is TGTGCCATCAGTGAGTCGTGGGACAGAATTACTAACTATGGCTACACCTTC. The V and J genes are TRBV10-3 and TRBJ1-2; 7 nucleotides match TRBD1. Germline values: CDR1 ENHRY, CDR2 SYGVKD. With 0 bases clipped from V and 0 bases from J, the junction kept 7 bases outside the gene matches. This CDR3 spans 17 amino acids.

The chain couples TRBV18 to TRBJ2-3; 9 nucleotides agree with TRBD1. Germline CDR1 and CDR2: KGHSH and LQKENI. The CDR3 spans 19 residues. With V trimmed by 3 bases and J by 2 bases, 15 bases remained unmatched. The CDR3, as DNA: TGTGCCAGCTCACCCCAATTAGACAGGGGGTCGGGGCCCACAGATACGCAGTATTTT. It specifies CASSPQLDRGSGPTDTQYF.

The CDR3 protein is CASRKGRGGAETQYF. The CDR3 DNA is TGTGCCAGCAGAAAGGGAAGGGGAGGTGCAGAGACCCAGTACTTC. The J gene is TRBJ2-5, the V gene TRBV6-5; tentative D call: TRBD2 (6 bases). This CDR3 is built from 15 residues. Per the germline V gene, CDR1 is MNHEY and CDR2 is SVGAGI. The ends were cut back, 6 bases at V and 4 bases at J, with 18 bases in the middle.

This clone was found once. The rearrangement joins TRBV2 to TRBJ1-2; possibly TRBD1 for D (5 bases). Looked up from germline, CDR1 is SNHLY and CDR2 is FYNNEI. Trimming took 3 bases from V and 5 from J, leaving 13 bases between them. The CDR3 totals 14 residues. For the CDR3, the DNA is TGTGCCAGCAGTGAGCAGGGCCCCCCTTATGGCTACACCTTC. Its protein is CASSEQGPPYGYTF.

Here the CDR3 reads CASSDSRVRGQFF. The CDR3 nucleotides read TGTGCCAGCAGTGACTCGAGGGTGAGAGGGCAGTTCTTC. V usage is TRBV6-4 and J usage is TRBJ2-1, with D tentatively TRBD2 (5 bases). The CDR3 is 13 residues long. Trimming removed 0 bases from V and 12 bases from J, with 12 bases in between. Germline lookup yields CDR1 MRHNA and CDR2 SNTAGT.

The genes are TRBV27 and TRBJ2-3, with 7 bases matching TRBD1. V shed 6 bases, J shed 4 bases, and the junction held 16 bases outside the gene matches. CDR3 length: 17 residues. Germline V gene sequence: CDR1 MNHEY, CDR2 SMNVEV (reference sequence). The CDR3 spells CASSLLKLGGASDTQYF. The CDR3 DNA follows: TGTGCCAGCAGCTTACTTAAACTAGGGGGCGCTTCAGATACGCAGTATTTT.

The chain combines TRBV5-1 with TRBJ1-6; 7 bases line up with TRBD1. Germline CDR1 reads SGHRS; CDR2 reads YFSETQ. The V gene end was trimmed by 4 bases and the J gene end by 2 bases; junction bases not matched to a gene: 6. The CDR3 covers 16 residues. As DNA, the CDR3 is TGCGCCAGCAGCCTAGGACAGGCGCCCTATAATTCACCCCTCCACTTT. Protein: CASSLGQAPYNSPLHF.

The V and J genes are TRBV5-5 and TRBJ2-7; D not certain. This CDR3 has 14 residues. Trimming pared 2 bases from V and 3 bases from J, leaving 12 bases between. CDR1 is SGHKS and CDR2 is YYEKEE in the germline V gene (reference sequence). The CDR3 bases are TGTGCCAGCAGCTTTGGCCAGGTTGGCTACGAGCAGTACTTC. The encoded protein is CASSFGQVGYEQYF.

This sequence joins TRBV27 and TRBJ2-7; possible D gene TRBD1, 6 bases. The CDR3 runs 15 residues. Germline assignment: CDR1 MNHEY and CDR2 SMNVEV (reference sequence). V lost 9 bases and J lost 2, with 20 bases in between. The CDR3 nucleotides are TGTGCCAGTCATCCCGGGCAGGGGCCCACCTACGAGCAGTACTTC. This sequence encodes CASHPGQGPTYEQYF.

V gene TRBV6-5 combines with J gene TRBJ2-5; D is perhaps TRBD1 (5 bases). CDR1 and CDR2 from the germline V gene are MNHEY and SVGAGI. The CDR3 loop spans 14 amino acids. The V end lost 2 bases, the J end lost 5 bases, and 12 bases lay between the germline ends. The CDR3 protein is CASSYGQGMETQYF. The CDR3, as DNA: TGTGCCAGCAGTTACGGGCAGGGTATGGAGACCCAGTACTTC.